What follows are 30 T cell receptor beta chains derived from one specimen sequenced in a study of blood T cell repertoires in COVID-19. Here immunoSEQ multiplex PCR was the method, and the copy in TCRdb shows in-frame clones only, minus some. The sample shows around 230,000 clones, approximately 88% of them seen only once. Sequenced: PBMCs or T cells enriched from blood (not recorded which). The receptors come from a woman aged 40 to 50 with acute COVID-19.

This chain joins TRBV2 and TRBJ1-1; TRBD1 might be the D (5 bases). Germline-derived CDR1 and CDR2 are SNHLY and FYNNEI. The CDR3 loop spans 16 amino acids. Trimming left V 1 base short and J 1 base short, with 13 bases between. The CDR3 nucleotides are TGTGCCAGCAGTGAAGAGCAGGGTTCCACGAACACTGAAGCTTTCTTT. This gives the protein CASSEEQGSTNTEAFF. Full variable domain (missing parts from reference TRBV2 and TRBJ1-1): EPEVTQTPSHQVTQMGQEVILRCVPISNHLYFYWYRQILGQKVEFLVSFYNNEISEKSEIFDDQFSVERPDGSNFTLKIRSTKLEDSAMYFCASSEEQGSTNTEAFFGQGTRLTVV.

The chain is built from TRBV18 and TRBJ1-1; the D gene is possibly TRBD1 (6 bases). Germline CDR1 reads KGHSH; CDR2 reads LQKENI. This CDR3 region has 14 residues. V lost 0 bases and J 1 base, leaving 6 bases between the germline ends. CDR3 DNA sequence: TGTGCCAGCTCACCACCCAGGGGGAACACTGAAGCTTTCTTT. Residues: CASSPPRGNTEAFF.

V gene TRBV7-2 combines with J gene TRBJ2-1; weak D call: TRBD2 (6 bases). Germline V gene lookup returns CDR1 SGHTA and CDR2 FQGNSA. The CDR3 has 16 amino acids. V lost 4 bases and J lost 3, with 16 bases in between. The CDR3 spells CASSYKFSGVYNEQFF. The CDR3 DNA reads TGTGCCAGCAGCTATAAGTTTAGCGGAGTCTACAATGAGCAGTTCTTC.

This chain connects TRBV11-2 to TRBJ1-2; TRBD1 is a possible D gene (5 bases). The ends were cut back, 0 bases at V and 5 bases at J, with 10 bases in the middle. The CDR3 extends over 14 amino acids. CDR1 is SGHAT, CDR2 FQNNGV, per germline. The CDR3 loop reads CASSLEIGGYGYTF. DNA of the CDR3: TGTGCCAGCAGCTTAGAAATCGGGGGGTATGGCTACACCTTC.

The rearrangement uses TRBV4-1 and TRBJ1-2; TRBD1 agrees at 12 bases. The V segment lost 4 bases and the J segment 2 bases; nucleotides outside the gene matches: 5. The CDR3 has 16 amino acids. From germline, CDR1 is MGHRA and CDR2 YSYEKL. The CDR3 spells CASSPTGTGGNYGYTF. DNA of the CDR3: TGCGCCAGCAGCCCAACTGGGACAGGGGGCAACTATGGCTACACCTTC.

The V call is TRBV3-1 (or the pseudogene TRBV3-2), the J call TRBJ2-1; unclear D gene. Germline V CDR1 and CDR2: LGHDT, YNNKEL (reference sequence). V was trimmed by 1 base and J by 3 bases, leaving 13 bases between them. The CDR3 contains 16 residues. CDR3 bases: TGTGCCAGCAGCCAAGCCAGACTTCTTCTCTACAATGAGCAGTTCTTC. Translation gives CASSQARLLLYNEQFF.

The gene calls are TRBV7-9 and TRBJ2-1, with 8 bases identical to TRBD2. The CDR3 runs to 16 residues. Trimming took 5 bases from V and 0 from J; bases not matched to a gene: 6. CDR1 is SEHNR and CDR2 is FQNEAQ in the germline V gene (reference sequence). The CDR3 protein is CASSISGMSSYNEQFF. The CDR3 coding sequence is TGTGCCAGCAGCATTAGCGGGATGAGCTCCTACAATGAGCAGTTCTTC.

The rearrangement links TRBV19 to TRBJ2-1; TRBD2 aligns across 10 bases. Unmatched junction bases numbered 10, after V lost 1 base and J lost 7 bases. Germline V gene sequence: CDR1 LNHDA, CDR2 SQIVND (reference sequence). The CDR3 loop spans 17 amino acids. CDR3 amino acids: CASSIGTASGSLNEQFF. CDR3 nucleotide sequence: TGTGCCAGTAGTATAGGTACGGCTAGCGGGAGTCTGAATGAGCAGTTCTTC.

The chain combines TRBV30 with TRBJ1-3; D is ambiguous. V lost 2 bases and J 8 bases, leaving 19 bases between the germline ends. From germline, CDR1 is GTSNPN and CDR2 SVGIG (reference sequence). This CDR3 has 15 amino acids. CDR3 DNA sequence: TGTGCCTGGAGTTCGGGTGGCCTACCGGTGGACACCATATATTTT. This codes for CAWSSGGLPVDTIYF.

The chain recombines TRBV25-1 with TRBJ1-5; no reliable D call. The CDR3 extends over 13 amino acids. V dropped 4 bases and J dropped 2 bases, with 6 bases sitting between them. CDR1 MGHDK and CDR2 SYGVNS come from the germline V gene. The CDR3 DNA reads TGTGCCAGCAGTGGACTTGGCAATCAGCCCCAGCATTTT. Protein: CASSGLGNQPQHF. The complete variable domain, with remaining parts taken from reference TRBV25-1 and TRBJ1-5, reads EADIYQTPRYLVIGTGKKITLECSQTMGHDKMYWYQQDPGMELHLIHYSYGVNSTEKGDLSSESTVSRIRTEHFPLTLESARPSHTSQYLCASSGLGNQPQHFGDGTRLSIL.

This chain joins TRBV21-1 and TRBJ2-2; the table assigns TRBD1, which was not confirmed against the DNA. TRBV21-1 is listed as a pseudogene. CDR3 length: 18 residues. The CDR3 DNA reads as TGTGCCAGCAGCAACCAATCCAGCCCCGGACACGTCGCCGGGGAGCTGTTTTTT. Amino acid sequence: CASSNQSSPGHVAGELFF.

Here the CDR3 DNA reads TGTGCCAGCAGTATGGGGGGGGGTAATGAAAAACTGTTTTTT. It is translated as CASSMGGGNEKLFF. The chain joins TRBV6-5 to TRBJ1-4, with TRBD1 as a possible D gene (5 bases). CDR3 size: 14 residues. The V gene lost 5 bases and the J gene lost 4 bases, with 11 bases spanning the gap. Germline values: CDR1 MNHEY, CDR2 SVGAGI.

This clone has only a few counts. The rearrangement links TRBV15 to TRBJ1-5, with a weak D call TRBD1 (5 bases). Trimming stripped 0 bases from V and 0 bases from J, with 15 bases between. Germline V CDR1 and CDR2: LNHNV, YYDKDF (reference sequence). The CDR3 is 18 residues long. CDR3 amino acids: CATSRDQGAMNSNQPQHF. The DNA of the CDR3 is TGTGCCACCAGCAGAGATCAAGGGGCGATGAATAGCAATCAGCCCCAGCATTTT. The full variable domain, completed using reference TRBV15 and TRBJ1-5, is DAMVIQNPRYQVTQFGKPVTLSCSQTLNHNVMYWYQQKSSQAPKLLFHYYDKDFNNEADTPDNFQSRRPNTSFCFLDIRSPGLGDTAMYLCATSRDQGAMNSNQPQHFGDGTRLSIL.

This sequence joins TRBV21-1 and TRBJ2-6; whether TRBD1, the table's D call, matches the DNA was not checked. TRBV21-1 represents a pseudogene. The CDR3 sequence is 16 residues long. DNA of the CDR3: TGTGCCAGCAGCAAAGCAGGGGGCCCTGGGGCCAACGTCCTGACTTTC. Protein: CASSKAGGPGANVLTF.

The chain is built from TRBV27 and TRBJ1-1, with D possibly TRBD1 on 6 matching bases. This CDR3 spans 15 amino acids. Looked up from germline, CDR1 is MNHEY and CDR2 is SMNVEV (reference sequence). Trimming stripped 6 bases from V and 4 bases from J, with 18 bases between. The CDR3: CASSPSGAVGTEAFF. The CDR3 coding sequence is TGTGCCAGCAGCCCTTCAGGGGCCGTAGGCACTGAAGCTTTCTTT.

The V call is TRBV3-1 (or the pseudogene TRBV3-2), the J call TRBJ1-1; D perhaps matches TRBD1 (5 bases). Trimming shortened V by 3 bases and J by 6 bases, and 14 bases separated the two germline ends. CDR3 length: 14 residues. Germline V lookup: CDR1 LGHDT, CDR2 YNNKEL (reference sequence). In DNA, the CDR3 is TGTGCCAGCAGCCAGTACGGGGGGACGGCTGAAGCTTTCTTT. Translating it yields CASSQYGGTAEAFF.

This chain uses TRBV3-1 (or the pseudogene TRBV3-2) with TRBJ2-3; 8 positions agree with TRBD2. The V and J ends lost 4 bases and 5 bases, in that order; junction bases with no gene match: 8. Germline lookup yields CDR1 LGHDT and CDR2 YNNKEL (reference sequence). The CDR3 has 15 amino acids. The CDR3 spells CASSRRVLAGDTQYF. The CDR3 nucleotides read TGTGCCAGCAGCCGCAGGGTTCTAGCGGGAGATACGCAGTATTTT.

The J gene is TRBJ2-6, the V gene TRBV4-3, with D tentatively TRBD1 (7 bases). CDR1 and CDR2 from the germline V gene are LGHNA and YSLEER. The CDR3 length is 17 residues. V lost 0 bases, J lost 2 bases, and 11 bases lay in between. The CDR3 DNA sequence: TGCGCCAGCAGCCAAGACCAGGGGGGCGCTGGGGCCAACGTCCTGACTTTC. This gives the protein CASSQDQGGAGANVLTF.

Comments on this clone: This sample also contains other DNA sequences that code for the same CDR3. The chain is built from TRBV18 and TRBJ2-3, with D unclear. CDR1 and CDR2 (germline): KGHSH, LQKENI. This CDR3 is 13 amino acids long. The V and J ends lost 1 base and 1 base respectively, with 3 bases between them. The CDR3 region is CASSPLGTDTQYF. The DNA of the CDR3 is TGTGCCAGCTCACCACTAGGCACAGATACGCAGTATTTT.

In DNA, the CDR3 is TGCGCCAGCAGCCAAGGGGGACAGGGGGTAAATGAGCAGTTCTTC. Translating gives CASSQGGQGVNEQFF. The gene calls are TRBV4-1 and TRBJ2-1; 11 positions agree with TRBD1. In germline, CDR1 is MGHRA, CDR2 YSYEKL. Trimming cost V 1 base and J 7 bases; bases outside gene matches: 3. The CDR3 sequence is 15 residues long.

This clone is a singleton in its sample. The chain carries TRBV2 and TRBJ2-5, with TRBD2 identical over 11 bases. V shed 1 base and J 5 bases; nucleotides not matched to a gene: 12. The CDR3 consists of 18 residues. Germline lookup yields CDR1 SNHLY and CDR2 FYNNEI. The CDR3, as DNA: TGTGCCAGCAGTGAAGGACTAGCGGGGCCTTCCGGCCCGGAGACCCAGTACTTC. Protein product: CASSEGLAGPSGPETQYF.

This rearrangement joins TRBV5-4 to TRBJ2-7; 10 bases line up with TRBD2. Losses at the gene ends were 4 bases for V and 2 bases for J; bases not matched to a gene: 6. The CDR3 spans 15 residues. Germline-derived CDR1 and CDR2 are SGHNT and YYREEE (reference sequence). This CDR3 is CASSPGSGGPYEQYF. CDR3 coding DNA: TGTGCCAGCAGCCCAGGTAGCGGGGGGCCCTACGAGCAGTACTTC. The entire variable domain, with the rest obtained from reference TRBV5-4 and TRBJ2-7, is as follows: ETGVTQSPTHLIKTRGQQVTLRCSSQSGHNTVSWYQQALGQGPQFIFQYYREEENGRGNFPPRFSGLQFPNYSSELNVNALELDDSALYLCASSPGSGGPYEQYFGPGTRLTVT.

The chain carries TRBV6-2 or TRBV6-3 and TRBJ2-7; 7 positions match TRBD2. V lost 6 bases to trimming and J lost 1 base; unmatched junction nucleotides: 12. The CDR3 runs 16 residues. The germline gives CDR1 MNHEY, CDR2 SVGEGT. The DNA for the CDR3 is TGTGCCAGCAGCTCTCGTTGGGAGGGGAGATCCTACGAGCAGTACTTC. Residues: CASSSRWEGRSYEQYF.

V is TRBV10-3 and J is TRBJ2-5; 8 bases match TRBD2. Germline-derived CDR1 and CDR2 are ENHRY and SYGVKD. Germline trimming cut 10 bases from V and 3 bases from J; bases unmatched to any gene: 7. The CDR3 has 13 residues. The CDR3 DNA sequence: TGTGCCACCGTCCCGGGACTAGAAGAGACCCAGTACTTC. It specifies CATVPGLEETQYF.

V gene TRBV6-2 or TRBV6-3 combines with J gene TRBJ1-1; no clear D gene. This CDR3 has 13 residues. From germline, CDR1 is MNHEY and CDR2 SVGEGT. V lost 2 bases and J lost 4, with 8 bases in between. CDR3 loop: CASSYDKSTEAFF. The CDR3 coding sequence is TGTGCCAGCAGTTACGACAAATCCACTGAAGCTTTCTTT.

The chain is built from TRBV5-1 and TRBJ2-3; the match to TRBD2 covers 9 bases. The CDR3 is made up of 17 amino acids. V lost 4 bases and J lost 1; bases outside the gene matches: 10. Germline V CDR1 and CDR2: SGHRS, YFSETQ. For the CDR3, the DNA is TGCGCCAGCAGCGTAGGAAAGTCTAGCGGGGGCACAGATACGCAGTATTTT. It is translated as CASSVGKSSGGTDTQYF.

The V call is TRBV11-2, the J call TRBJ1-2; 7 bases map to TRBD1. J was trimmed by 8 bases and V by 3 bases; bases with no gene match: 9. This CDR3 region has 14 residues. The germline CDR1 and CDR2 sequences are SGHAT and FQNNGV. In DNA form, the CDR3 reads TGTGCCAGCAGCTTTCCAGGACAGGTTCGCGGCTACACCTTC. Amino acids: CASSFPGQVRGYTF.

Details on this clone: The junction differs from germline at one of its ends, possibly a read error. V gene TRBV7-2 combines with J gene TRBJ1-2; tentatively, D is TRBD1 (5 bases). The CDR3 loop spans 15 amino acids. CDR1 SGHTA and CDR2 FQGNSA come from the germline V gene. CDR3 in amino acids: CASSLGPGESYDYTF. The CDR3 coding sequence is TGTGCCAGCAGCTTAGGTCCGGGGGAGAGCTATGACTACACCTTC.

CDR3 bases: TGCGCCAGCAGCCAAGATTTCGCGTTTCCGGGACAGGGGGCAATAGATACGCAGTATTTT. This encodes CASSQDFAFPGQGAIDTQYF. The genes are TRBV4-3 and TRBJ2-3; 12 nucleotides match TRBD1. This CDR3 has 20 residues. V trimming: 0 bases; J trimming: 5 bases; junction bases outside the gene matches: 15. Germline V gene data show CDR1 as LGHNA and CDR2 as YSLEER.

The chain recombines TRBV7-6 with TRBJ1-6; D not certain. Germline-derived CDR1 and CDR2 are SGHVS and FNYEAQ. The CDR3 is 14 amino acids. The ends were cut back, 5 bases at V and 6 bases at J, with 11 bases in the middle. The CDR3 spells CASSLGLSNSPLHF. CDR3 sequence (DNA): TGTGCCAGCAGCCTCGGACTGTCTAATTCACCCCTCCACTTT.